These 29 T cell receptor beta chains were sequenced from one sample in a study of blood T cell repertoires in COVID-19. The assay was immunoSEQ multiplex PCR, and TCRdb's table has in-frame clones only and misses some. The data contain roughly 290,000 clones, 80% to 90% of them seen just once; the ten biggest clones take up approximately 4%. The sequenced material came from PBMCs or T cells enriched from blood (not recorded which). The receptors were gathered from a young woman who had recovered from COVID-19.

This sequence joins TRBV11-2 and TRBJ2-5, with TRBD1 as a possible D gene (6 bases). The V and J ends lost 7 bases and 4 bases respectively, with 13 bases between them. The CDR3 is 13 residues long. Germline CDR1 and CDR2: SGHAT and FQNNGV. CDR3 bases: TGTGCCAGCAACCTCAGGGGTAGAGAGACCCAGTACTTC. Amino acids: CASNLRGRETQYF.

The chain recombines TRBV5-1 with TRBJ1-2, with no clear D. CDR3 size: 12 residues. Germline loops: CDR1 SGHRS, CDR2 YFSETQ. The germline V and J ends were trimmed by 4 bases and 4 bases, with 8 bases remaining between them. The CDR3 DNA sequence: TGCGCCAGCAGCGGAGGGATCTATGGCTACACCTTC. Amino acid sequence: CASSGGIYGYTF.

The chain has TRBV11-3 and TRBJ2-1, with 12 bases aligning to TRBD2. The CDR3 runs 16 residues. CDR1 and CDR2 from the germline V gene are SGHNT and YENEEA. The ends lost 2 bases at V and 9 bases at J; junction bases unmatched: 8. CDR3 sequence: CASSLLAGGLSSEQFF. The CDR3 nucleotides are TGTGCCAGCAGCTTACTAGCGGGAGGGCTTAGTTCTGAGCAGTTCTTC. The variable domain in full, with the rest retrieved from reference TRBV11-3 and TRBJ2-1, is EAGVVQSPRYKIIEKKQPVAFWCNPISGHNTLYWYLQNLGQGPELLIRYENEEAVDDSQLPKDRFSAERLKGVDSTLKIQPAELGDSAVYLCASSLLAGGLSSEQFFGPGTRLTVL.

The chain combines TRBV28 with TRBJ2-7, with 7 bases fitting TRBD2. Germline V gene lookup returns CDR1 MDHEN and CDR2 SYDVKM. This CDR3 is built from 15 residues. The V and J ends lost 4 bases and 3 bases, in that order; junction bases with no gene match: 9. In DNA, the CDR3 is TGTGCCAGCAGTTCTATTGGACTAGTCTTCTACGAGCAGTACTTC. Translated, it gives CASSSIGLVFYEQYF.

The CDR3: CASSPSGLPGNTIYF. In nucleotides, the CDR3 is TGTGCCAGCAGCCCCTCCGGACTCCCTGGAAACACCATATATTTT. V gene TRBV7-9 combines with J gene TRBJ1-3; D gene uncertain. Germline V gives CDR1 SEHNR, CDR2 FQNEAQ (reference sequence). CDR3 length equals 15 residues. Trimming cost V 5 bases and J 2 bases, with 13 bases left between them.

The chain couples TRBV7-8 to TRBJ2-7; tentative D call: TRBD1 (5 bases). This CDR3 spans 15 amino acids. V was pared by 2 bases and J by 4 bases, with 15 bases between. Germline loops: CDR1 SGHVS, CDR2 FQNEAQ. The CDR3 DNA reads TGTGCCAGCAGCTTATTCCCATCGCAGGGTTACGAGCAGTACTTC. Translating gives CASSLFPSQGYEQYF.

In the case of this clone: Other DNA sequences in this specimen translate into the identical CDR3. The V call is TRBV5-4, the J call TRBJ2-1, with TRBD1 matching 7 bases. The V segment lost 4 bases and the J segment 5 bases; nucleotides outside the gene matches: 3. This CDR3 region has 13 residues. Germline CDR1 and CDR2: SGHNT and YYREEE (reference sequence). The CDR3 DNA follows: TGTGCCAGCAGCCTAGGACAGGACAATGAGCAGTTCTTC. Amino acid sequence: CASSLGQDNEQFF.

The gene calls are TRBV7-3 and TRBJ2-7; D might be TRBD1 (5 bases). CDR3 size: 13 residues. V dropped 2 bases and J dropped 3 bases, with 8 bases sitting between them. Germline V gene data show CDR1 as SGHTA and CDR2 as FQGTGA. The CDR3 DNA follows: TGTGCCAGCAGCTTAGACAGAGGCTACGAGCAGTACTTC. Protein sequence: CASSLDRGYEQYF.

The J gene is TRBJ1-2, the V gene TRBV30; no reliable D call. Germline CDR1 reads GTSNPN; CDR2 reads SVGIG (reference sequence). This CDR3 is 11 amino acids long. Trimming removed 0 bases from V and 7 bases from J, with 6 bases in between. The CDR3 sequence: CAWSVSGGYTF. As DNA, the CDR3 is TGTGCCTGGAGTGTGTCGGGTGGCTACACCTTC.

This chain joins TRBV2 and TRBJ1-1; possibly TRBD1 for D (5 bases). V gave up 4 bases and J gave up 4 bases, with 10 bases separating them. CDR1 SNHLY and CDR2 FYNNEI come from the germline V gene. The CDR3 runs to 13 residues. The CDR3 loop is CASSVGGSTEAFF. CDR3 nucleotides: TGTGCCAGCAGTGTGGGGGGTTCCACTGAAGCTTTCTTT.

DNA for the CDR3: TGTGCCAGCAGGGTGGACAGGGGCTCTGCTGAAAAACTGTTTTTT. Residues: CASRVDRGSAEKLFF. V gene TRBV28 combines with J gene TRBJ1-4; 9 positions agree with TRBD1. The CDR3 sequence is 15 residues long. The V segment lost 6 bases and the J segment 7 bases; nucleotides outside the gene matches: 9. The germline V gene has CDR1 MDHEN and CDR2 SYDVKM.

V gene TRBV5-1 combines with J gene TRBJ2-1; 7 bases match TRBD1. Unmatched junction bases numbered 5, after V lost 4 bases and J lost 4 bases. Per the germline V gene, CDR1 is SGHRS and CDR2 is YFSETQ. The CDR3 consists of 14 residues. CDR3 sequence: CASSLRTGYNEQFF. Written as DNA, the CDR3 is TGCGCCAGCAGCCTCCGGACAGGTTACAATGAGCAGTTCTTC.

The genes are TRBV28 and TRBJ2-7, with 9 nucleotides matching TRBD2. The CDR3 loop spans 15 amino acids. With 4 bases clipped from V and 2 bases from J, the junction kept 6 bases outside the gene matches. The germline gives CDR1 MDHEN, CDR2 SYDVKM. CDR3 sequence reads: CASSSAAGGAYEQYF. DNA for the CDR3: TGTGCCAGCAGTTCCGCAGCGGGAGGTGCCTACGAGCAGTACTTC.

The V gene is TRBV4-2, the J gene TRBJ2-1; 8 bases are shared with TRBD2. J gave up 8 bases and V 4 bases, and 10 bases lay outside the gene matches. Germline-derived CDR1 and CDR2 are LGHNA and YNFKEQ. The CDR3 is made up of 15 amino acids. Here the CDR3 reads CASSPLSRGGDEQFF. For the CDR3, the DNA is TGTGCCAGCAGCCCCCTATCCCGGGGGGGCGATGAGCAGTTCTTC.

The genes are TRBV4-1 and TRBJ1-6, with a possible D match to TRBD1 (6 bases). Per germline, CDR1 MGHRA and CDR2 YSYEKL. The ends were cut back, 3 bases at V and 8 bases at J, with 20 bases in the middle. The CDR3 sequence is 17 residues long. The CDR3 bases are TGCGCCAGCAGCCAGCTCGTCCAGGGGTTTGGGGATTCACCCCTCCACTTT. Its translation: CASSQLVQGFGDSPLHF.

This clone has at least ten counts. The chain has TRBV2 and TRBJ1-2; no definite D call. In germline, CDR1 is SNHLY, CDR2 FYNNEI. The CDR3 runs 13 residues. Trimming cost V 1 base and J 4 bases, with 7 bases left between them. CDR3 in amino acids: CASSEVAGYGYTF. The CDR3 nucleotides are TGTGCCAGCAGTGAAGTGGCAGGCTATGGCTACACCTTC.

This chain uses TRBV28 with TRBJ2-3; D uncertain. Germline CDR1 and CDR2: MDHEN and SYDVKM. This CDR3 has 12 amino acids. V was trimmed by 6 bases and J by 6 bases, leaving 10 bases between them. Here the CDR3 DNA reads TGTGCCAGCAGCCTCCCCTTCGATACGCAGTATTTT. This sequence encodes CASSLPFDTQYF.

The J gene is TRBJ2-7, the V gene TRBV5-6; D gene unclear. The length of the CDR3 is 11 residues. V was clipped by 5 bases and J by 3 bases, with 6 bases between them. The V gene's germline CDR1 is SGHDT and CDR2 YYEEEE. The CDR3 nucleotides read TGTGCCAGCAGTTTCCTCTACGAGCAGTACTTC. Translation: CASSFLYEQYF.

The chain links TRBV24-1 to TRBJ1-1; D gene unclear. V dropped 3 bases and J dropped 5 bases, with 6 bases sitting between them. Germline values: CDR1 KGHDR, CDR2 SFDVKD. The CDR3 contains 12 residues. CDR3 in amino acids: CATSDRGTEAFF. In DNA form, the CDR3 reads TGTGCCACCAGTGATCGAGGGACTGAAGCTTTCTTT.

CDR3 in amino acids: CASSLRGPRSSYNSPLHF. The CDR3 DNA follows: TGTGCCAGCAGTTTAAGGGGCCCCAGAAGCTCCTATAATTCACCCCTCCACTTT. The chain employs TRBV27 and TRBJ1-6; tentative D call: TRBD1 (5 bases). Between the trimmed V and J ends, which lost 2 bases and 0 bases, there was a span of 14 bases. Germline V CDR1 and CDR2: MNHEY, SMNVEV (reference sequence). This CDR3 is built from 18 residues.

The chain joins TRBV12-5 to TRBJ2-3; 7 nucleotides align to TRBD2. Per germline, CDR1 LGHNT and CDR2 FRNRAP. This CDR3 region has 19 residues. With 1 base clipped from V and 2 bases from J, the junction kept 15 bases outside the gene matches. CDR3 protein: CASGLEGRGIGIPTDTQYF. CDR3 coding DNA: TGTGCTAGTGGTTTGGAGGGGCGGGGGATTGGCATCCCCACAGATACGCAGTATTTT.

This sequence joins TRBV2 and TRBJ2-1; tentatively, D is TRBD2 (6 bases). From germline, CDR1 is SNHLY and CDR2 FYNNEI. The CDR3 has 16 residues. The V and J ends lost 7 bases and 1 base respectively, with 17 bases between them. The CDR3 sequence is CASTQPGSVSYNEQFF. CDR3 nucleotides: TGTGCCAGCACTCAACCCGGGAGCGTTTCCTACAATGAGCAGTTCTTC.

The rearrangement uses TRBV6-5 and TRBJ2-1; 7 bases match TRBD1. The CDR3 is 15 residues long. From germline, CDR1 is MNHEY and CDR2 SVGAGI. V lost 6 bases, J lost 0 bases, and 5 bases stayed unmatched. CDR3 coding DNA: TGTGCCAGCAGACTACAGGGGCACTCCTACAATGAGCAGTTCTTC. Translation: CASRLQGHSYNEQFF.

The rearrangement joins TRBV28 to TRBJ1-5, with a weak D call TRBD1 (6 bases). The CDR3 has 15 residues. V dropped 6 bases and J dropped 7 bases, with 19 bases sitting between them. CDR1 and CDR2 from the germline V gene are MDHEN and SYDVKM. The CDR3 spells CASSKFQGGRQPQHF. The CDR3 DNA follows: TGTGCCAGCAGCAAATTTCAAGGGGGTAGACAGCCCCAGCATTTT.

The rearrangement links TRBV7-3 to TRBJ2-2, with D unresolved. There are 13 residues in the CDR3. In germline, CDR1 is SGHTA, CDR2 FQGTGA. The V end lost 2 bases, the J end lost 5 bases, and 6 bases lay between the germline ends. The CDR3 DNA is TGTGCCAGCAGCTTATTAGTAACCGGGGAGCTGTTTTTT. This codes for CASSLLVTGELFF.

V usage is TRBV5-1 and J usage is TRBJ2-1; 8 nucleotides match TRBD1. The length of the CDR3 is 16 residues. Germline loops: CDR1 SGHRS, CDR2 YFSETQ. With V trimmed by 0 bases and J by 2 bases, 4 bases remained unmatched. The CDR3 DNA reads as TGCGCCAGCAGCTTGGAGGGACAGGAGGCCTACAATGAGCAGTTCTTC. Protein: CASSLEGQEAYNEQFF.

A few counts support this clone. The chain couples TRBV3-1 (or the pseudogene TRBV3-2) to TRBJ2-7, with D hard to call. The CDR3 spans 14 residues. V was pared by 0 bases and J by 0 bases, with 6 bases between. CDR1 is LGHDT, CDR2 YNNKEL, per germline (reference sequence). The chain's CDR3 is CASSQDSASYEQYF. DNA of the CDR3: TGTGCCAGCAGCCAAGATAGTGCCTCCTACGAGCAGTACTTC.

The chain recombines TRBV7-8 with TRBJ2-2, with TRBD2 matching 9 bases. V was clipped by 1 base and J by 0 bases; unmatched bases: 6. This CDR3 contains 18 residues. Germline lookup yields CDR1 SGHVS and CDR2 FQNEAQ. This CDR3 reads CASSLGLAAAANTGELFF. Written as DNA, the CDR3 is TGTGCCAGCAGCTTAGGACTAGCGGCTGCCGCGAACACCGGGGAGCTGTTTTTT.

V is TRBV6-5 and J is TRBJ1-2, with TRBD1 matching over 7 bases. Germline V gives CDR1 MNHEY, CDR2 SVGAGI. Germline trimming cut 0 bases from V and 4 bases from J; bases unmatched to any gene: 5. The CDR3 contains 15 residues. The CDR3 DNA sequence: TGTGCCAGCAGTTACTCCACAGGGGAGGCCTATGGCTACACCTTC. Protein sequence: CASSYSTGEAYGYTF.